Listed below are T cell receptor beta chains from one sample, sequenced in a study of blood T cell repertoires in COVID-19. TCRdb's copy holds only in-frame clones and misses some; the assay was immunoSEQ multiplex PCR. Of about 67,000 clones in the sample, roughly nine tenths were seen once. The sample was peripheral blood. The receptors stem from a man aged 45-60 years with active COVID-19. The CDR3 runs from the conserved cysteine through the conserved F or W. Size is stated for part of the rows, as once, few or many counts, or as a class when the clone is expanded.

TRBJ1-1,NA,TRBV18,CASSPLTGNTEAFF
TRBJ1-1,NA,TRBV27,CASSLFGASSTEAFF
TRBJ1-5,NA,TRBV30,CAWGLQGLGPQHF
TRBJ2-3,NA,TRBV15,CATSREAGVSIHTQYF
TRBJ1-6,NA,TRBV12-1,CASTLRCLSSYNSPLHF
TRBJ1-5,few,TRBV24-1,CATSDPRQGNQPQHF
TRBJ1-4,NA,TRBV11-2,CASSWTDIGEKLFF
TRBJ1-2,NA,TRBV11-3,CASSRTGGVSANYGYTF
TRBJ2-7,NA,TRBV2,CASRKTVSYEQYF
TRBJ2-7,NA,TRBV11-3,CASSPGQGSYEQYF
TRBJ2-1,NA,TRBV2,CASSLKETSYEQFF